Included here is one T cell receptor (beta chain) sequence, with context. With 4 bases removed from V and 2 bases from J, the gap between germline ends came to 9 bases. The length of the CDR3 is 14 residues. Germline loops: CDR1 MDHEN, CDR2 SYDVKM. This sample is drawn from a study of blood T cell repertoires in COVID-19. The overall study: Sites across the United States, Italy and Spain contributed samples from acute and convalescent COVID-19. Nucleic acid was either cDNA or gDNA, and it came from T cells, B-cell-depleted T cells, or PBMCs.

Study processing details: Nucleated cell counts were estimated from reference gene primer amplification. Using immunoSEQ multiplex PCR, the repertoire was profiled, and TCRdb retains in-frame clones only, with some absent. That table supplies the V and J calls and clone size; D and trimming were determined from the DNA. The sample consists of roughly 250,000 clones, around four fifths of them appearing once. This receptor was obtained from a woman aged 35 to 49 with active or convalescent COVID-19. The V gene is TRBV28, the J gene TRBJ1-5; D might be TRBD1 (5 bases). Sequenced: peripheral blood. CDR3 in amino acids: CASSSGLGNQPQHF. The DNA for the CDR3 is TGTGCCAGCAGTTCAGGGTTGGGCAATCAGCCCCAGCATTTT.